Below are 27 T cell receptor beta chains sequenced from a single sample in a study of blood T cell repertoires in COVID-19. This table comes from immunoSEQ multiplex PCR, and its TCRdb copy is limited to in-frame clones, with some not included. The sample has about 78,000 clones; approximately 91% are singletons. The sequenced sample was peripheral blood. The receptors derive from a man in his 70s with active or convalescent COVID-19.

Worth noting for this clone: Other DNA sequences in this sample translate to the same CDR3. The chain carries TRBV5-1 and TRBJ2-2; the D gene is possibly TRBD2 (6 bases). The germline CDR1 and CDR2 sequences are SGHRS and YFSETQ. The CDR3 runs to 14 residues. V was trimmed by 4 bases and J by 0 bases, leaving 7 bases between them. CDR3 loop: CASSRDSNTGELFF. CDR3 DNA sequence: TGCGCCAGCAGCCGGGACTCGAACACCGGGGAGCTGTTTTTT.

This clone was recorded a few times. The rearrangement uses TRBV19 and TRBJ1-3; perhaps TRBD1 as D (5 bases). The CDR3 is 16 amino acids. From germline, CDR1 is LNHDA and CDR2 SQIVND (reference sequence). Trimming stripped 7 bases from V and 0 bases from J, with 16 bases between. CDR3 sequence reads: CASTPRGAISGNTIYF. Written as DNA, the CDR3 is TGTGCCAGTACCCCAAGGGGTGCCATCTCTGGAAACACCATATATTTT.

The V and J genes are TRBV7-9 and TRBJ2-1; D gene ambiguous. The CDR3 consists of 13 residues. V was trimmed by 5 bases and J by 5 bases, leaving 10 bases between them. From germline, CDR1 is SEHNR and CDR2 FQNEAQ (reference sequence). The DNA of the CDR3 is TGTGCCAGCAGCCCCAGAGACAACAATGAGCAGTTCTTC. It specifies CASSPRDNNEQFF.

The chain carries TRBV7-2 and TRBJ2-3; no definite D call. This CDR3 region has 14 residues. The V gene's germline CDR1 is SGHTA and CDR2 FQGNSA. Trimming cost V 5 bases and J 1 base, with 10 bases left between them. The DNA for the CDR3 is TGTGCCAGCAGCCGCGCGGTAGGCACAGATACGCAGTATTTT. It specifies CASSRAVGTDTQYF.

This chain links TRBV29-1 with TRBJ2-3; D might be TRBD2 (5 bases). The CDR3 totals 14 residues. Germline V gives CDR1 SQVTM, CDR2 ANQGSEA. V lost 3 bases to trimming and J lost 1 base, with 11 bases between them. CDR3 in amino acids: CSVDEGVGTDTQYF. DNA of the CDR3: TGCAGCGTTGACGAGGGAGTGGGCACAGATACGCAGTATTTT.

V gene TRBV5-1 combines with J gene TRBJ1-6, with D perhaps TRBD1 (6 bases). The V gene's germline CDR1 is SGHRS and CDR2 YFSETQ. The V and J ends lost 1 base and 8 bases respectively, with 13 bases between them. The CDR3 length is 15 residues. The CDR3 nucleotides are TGCGCCAGCAGCTTGACAGGGCATGAGGATTCACCCCTCCACTTT. Translating gives CASSLTGHEDSPLHF.

The sample holds one count of this clone. The V gene is TRBV2, the J gene TRBJ2-5, with 7 bases matching TRBD2. Germline lookup yields CDR1 SNHLY and CDR2 FYNNEI. The ends lost 6 bases at V and 7 bases at J; junction bases unmatched: 2. This CDR3 region has 11 residues. Written as DNA, the CDR3 is TGTGCCAGCAGGGGGGGGAGGACCCAGTACTTC. Translating it yields CASRGGRTQYF.

The chain uses TRBV7-9 and TRBJ2-3; no clear D gene. There are 14 residues in the CDR3. Germline V CDR1 and CDR2: SEHNR, FQNEAQ (reference sequence). V was trimmed by 2 bases and J by 4 bases, leaving 10 bases between them. The CDR3 is CASSLHGSSDTQYF. CDR3 nucleotides: TGTGCCAGCAGCTTACACGGGTCTTCAGATACGCAGTATTTT.

The chain links TRBV6-5 to TRBJ1-5; D not certain. Germline CDR1 and CDR2: MNHEY and SVGAGI. The CDR3 has 14 amino acids. Trimming pared 6 bases from V and 0 bases from J, leaving 9 bases between. CDR3 region: CASSRWYSNQPQHF. The CDR3 DNA reads as TGTGCCAGCAGCAGATGGTATAGCAATCAGCCCCAGCATTTT.

The chain couples TRBV2 to TRBJ2-2; 9 positions match TRBD1. CDR3 length: 15 residues. With V trimmed by 8 bases and J by 3 bases, 7 bases remained unmatched. Germline values: CDR1 SNHLY, CDR2 FYNNEI. CDR3 protein: CASGRDRVDTGELFF. In DNA, the CDR3 is TGTGCCAGCGGTAGGGACAGGGTGGACACCGGGGAGCTGTTTTTT.

The chain uses TRBV18 and TRBJ1-4; TRBD1 agrees at 9 bases. Losses at the gene ends were 5 bases for V and 7 bases for J; bases not matched to a gene: 8. CDR1 and CDR2 (germline): KGHSH, LQKENI. The CDR3 is made up of 15 amino acids. The CDR3 DNA reads as TGTGCCAGCTCATCCGGACAGGGGCAAGGTGAAAAACTGTTTTTT. Translation gives CASSSGQGQGEKLFF.

The rearrangement joins TRBV29-1 to TRBJ1-4; D not resolved. With 3 bases removed from V and 8 bases from J, the gap between germline ends came to 13 bases. The CDR3 extends over 13 amino acids. Germline loops: CDR1 SQVTM, CDR2 ANQGSEA. CDR3 amino acids: CSVEDRGREKLFF. CDR3 DNA: TGCAGCGTTGAGGATAGAGGAAGGGAAAAACTGTTTTTT.

The chain has TRBV5-4 and TRBJ2-6; 9 positions agree with TRBD1. From germline, CDR1 is SGHNT and CDR2 YYREEE (reference sequence). CDR3 length: 17 amino acids. V shed 4 bases and J 0 bases; nucleotides not matched to a gene: 5. The CDR3 spells CASSIRQGGSGANVLTF. CDR3 sequence (DNA): TGTGCCAGCAGCATAAGACAGGGGGGCTCTGGGGCCAACGTCCTGACTTTC.

The chain uses TRBV27 and TRBJ1-2; D is perhaps TRBD1 (6 bases). Germline V gene lookup returns CDR1 MNHEY and CDR2 SMNVEV (reference sequence). The CDR3 contains 15 residues. The ends were cut back, 6 bases at V and 4 bases at J, with 18 bases in the middle. The chain's CDR3 is CASRERTDPFYGYTF. The CDR3 DNA reads TGTGCCAGCAGAGAGCGGACAGATCCTTTCTATGGCTACACCTTC.

This chain joins TRBV2 and TRBJ2-6, with D possibly matching TRBD1 (6 bases). Trimming pared 4 bases from V and 0 bases from J, leaving 10 bases between. The CDR3 spans 16 residues. In germline, CDR1 is SNHLY, CDR2 FYNNEI. CDR3 sequence reads: CASSVDRNSGANVLTF. CDR3 DNA sequence: TGTGCCAGCAGTGTGGACAGAAACTCTGGGGCCAACGTCCTGACTTTC.

This rearrangement joins TRBV7-2 to TRBJ1-2, with 8 bases identical to TRBD1. V was clipped by 5 bases and J by 5 bases; unmatched bases: 4. The germline V gene has CDR1 SGHTA and CDR2 FQGNSA. The CDR3 sequence is 13 residues long. DNA of the CDR3: TGTGCCAGCAGCGTCCACAGGGGGTATGGCTACACCTTC. Its protein product is CASSVHRGYGYTF.

This clone was counted a single time. The V gene is TRBV3-1 (or the pseudogene TRBV3-2), the J gene TRBJ2-3, with 8 bases identical to TRBD2. From germline, CDR1 is LGHDT and CDR2 YNNKEL (reference sequence). J was trimmed by 6 bases and V by 4 bases; bases with no gene match: 12. The CDR3 is 16 residues long. CDR3 bases: TGTGCCAGCAGCCTGTCAACGGGAGGGCCCCCGGATACGCAGTATTTT. Translation gives CASSLSTGGPPDTQYF.

The chain has TRBV11-2 and TRBJ2-1; weak D call: TRBD2 (6 bases). The V gene lost 6 bases and the J gene lost 5 bases, with 20 bases spanning the gap. Germline-derived CDR1 and CDR2 are SGHAT and FQNNGV. This CDR3 is 16 amino acids long. This CDR3 is CASRRDGGWGNNEQFF. DNA for the CDR3: TGTGCCAGCAGGCGGGACGGGGGTTGGGGGAACAATGAGCAGTTCTTC.

V gene TRBV7-9 combines with J gene TRBJ2-5; 8 bases line up with TRBD2. The ends lost 8 bases at V and 5 bases at J; junction bases unmatched: 16. The CDR3 loop spans 16 amino acids. Germline CDR1 reads SEHNR; CDR2 reads FQNEAQ (reference sequence). The CDR3 sequence: CASPLRGGGPLETQYF. The CDR3 DNA follows: TGTGCCAGCCCTCTCAGGGGCGGGGGGCCACTGGAGACCCAGTACTTC.

V usage is TRBV10-3 and J usage is TRBJ2-1; D possibly corresponds to TRBD1 (5 bases). Germline values: CDR1 ENHRY, CDR2 SYGVKD. CDR3 size: 18 residues. Trimming left V 2 bases short and J 5 bases short, with 22 bases between. Written as DNA, the CDR3 is TGTGCCATCAGTGAGCCACTGACGGCTTTTAGCAGGGACAATGAGCAGTTCTTC. Encoded protein: CAISEPLTAFSRDNEQFF.

In this sample, this clone turned up once. The V gene is TRBV11-2, the J gene TRBJ2-1, with TRBD2 matching 14 bases. After removal of 5 bases from V and 9 bases from J, the junction contained 3 bases not matched to a gene. Germline assignment: CDR1 SGHAT and CDR2 FQNNGV. This CDR3 contains 14 residues. The CDR3 region is CASSLGTSGGEQFF. The CDR3 DNA follows: TGTGCCAGCAGCCTGGGGACTAGCGGGGGTGAGCAGTTCTTC.

The V and J genes are TRBV5-1 and TRBJ2-5; the D is unclear. Germline V gene sequence: CDR1 SGHRS, CDR2 YFSETQ. The length of the CDR3 is 14 residues. V was clipped by 0 bases and J by 4 bases, with 10 bases between them. CDR3 sequence: CASSLETARETQYF. The CDR3 DNA sequence: TGCGCCAGCAGCTTGGAAACAGCCCGAGAGACCCAGTACTTC.

The chain joins TRBV6-5 to TRBJ2-5; perhaps TRBD1 as D (6 bases). The CDR3 loop spans 15 amino acids. Per the germline V gene, CDR1 is MNHEY and CDR2 is SVGAGI. Trimming stripped 5 bases from V and 1 base from J, with 14 bases between. The CDR3 DNA is TGTGCCAGCAGTCGGAGTAGGGGGATCCAAGAGACCCAGTACTTC. Translated, it gives CASSRSRGIQETQYF.

In this sample, this clone turned up a few times. CDR3 region: CASSSGPQGNQPQHF. The CDR3 coding sequence is TGTGCCAGTAGCTCGGGACCCCAGGGGAATCAGCCCCAGCATTTT. This chain uses TRBV19 with TRBJ1-5, with D maybe TRBD1 (6 bases). This CDR3 spans 15 amino acids. V was trimmed by 6 bases and J by 4 bases, leaving 16 bases between them. CDR1 LNHDA and CDR2 SQIVND come from the germline V gene (reference sequence).

This clone has only a few counts. This rearrangement joins TRBV5-4 to TRBJ2-2; 9 bases match TRBD2. There are 18 residues in the CDR3. J gave up 0 bases and V 2 bases, and 8 bases lay outside the gene matches. Germline CDR1 and CDR2: SGHNT and YYREEE (reference sequence). The CDR3 bases are TGTGCCAGCAGCTTTAACGGCGGGAGGGGGACGAACACCGGGGAGCTGTTTTTT. The encoded protein is CASSFNGGRGTNTGELFF. The full variable domain, its missing parts supplied by reference TRBV5-4 and TRBJ2-2, is ETGVTQSPTHLIKTRGQQVTLRCSSQSGHNTVSWYQQALGQGPQFIFQYYREEENGRGNFPPRFSGLQFPNYSSELNVNALELDDSALYLCASSFNGGRGTNTGELFFGEGSRLTVL.

This chain uses TRBV7-9 with TRBJ2-5; no definite D call. Trimming removed 6 bases at V and 0 bases at J, with 14 bases between. The CDR3 spans 15 residues. The germline V gene has CDR1 SEHNR and CDR2 FQNEAQ (reference sequence). CDR3 residues: CASSFGATHQETQYF. The CDR3 nucleotides are TGTGCCAGCAGTTTCGGCGCGACACACCAAGAGACCCAGTACTTC.

This clone has a handful of counts. The J gene is TRBJ1-3, the V gene TRBV6-6; D is undetermined. Germline CDR1 MNHNY, CDR2 SVGAGI (reference sequence). Trimming shortened V by 6 bases and J by 2 bases, and 14 bases separated the two germline ends. The CDR3 is 15 residues long. The CDR3 DNA is TGTGCCAGCAGAATGGCGGGGAGCGCTGGAAACACCATATATTTT. Translated: CASRMAGSAGNTIYF.